The sequence of this T cell receptor (beta chain) was determined in a study of cytomegalovirus exposure and HLA in healthy donors. Across the study: A later analysis reported the same platform for the roughly 110 validation repertoires and the roughly 700 first-cohort repertoires.

V lost 1 base to trimming and J lost 1 base, with 11 bases between them. CDR3 size: 15 residues. Germline loops: CDR1 MNHNS, CDR2 SASEGT. Assay: immunoSEQ multiplex PCR; the TCRdb copy retains only in-frame clones and omits some. Counted here are 200,000 to 300,000 clones, about 90% occurring once; the ten biggest clones make up 12%. Source material: PBMCs. The receptor was derived from a man younger than 35 in good health and CMV-seropositive. The rearrangement joins TRBV6-1 to TRBJ2-7, with a weak D call TRBD2 (5 bases). Written as DNA, the CDR3 is TGTGCCAGCAGTGAAGATGGGAGAGCATCCTACGAGCAGTACTTC. It translates to CASSEDGRASYEQYF.